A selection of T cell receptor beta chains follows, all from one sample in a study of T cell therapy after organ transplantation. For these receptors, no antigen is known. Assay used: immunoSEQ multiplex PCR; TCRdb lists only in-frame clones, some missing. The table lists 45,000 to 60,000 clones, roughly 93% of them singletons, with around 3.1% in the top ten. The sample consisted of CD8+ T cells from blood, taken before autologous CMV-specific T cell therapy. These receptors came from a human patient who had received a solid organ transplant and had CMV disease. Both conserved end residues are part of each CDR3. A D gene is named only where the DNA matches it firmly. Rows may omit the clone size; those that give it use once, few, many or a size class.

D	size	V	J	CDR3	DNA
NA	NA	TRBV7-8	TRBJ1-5	CANTAQHF	TGTGCCAATACGGCCCAGCATTTT
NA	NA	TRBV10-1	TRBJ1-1	CASSGVLSSGNEAFF	TGCGCCAGCAGTGGGGTGCTTTCCTCTGGAAATGAAGCTTTCTTT
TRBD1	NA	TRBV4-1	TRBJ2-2	CASSQAGQGNTGELFF	TGCGCCAGCAGCCAAGCAGGACAGGGTAACACCGGGGAGCTGTTTTTT
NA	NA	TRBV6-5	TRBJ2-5	CASRGWEETQYF	TGTGCCAGCAGGGGGTGGGAAGAGACCCAGTACTTC
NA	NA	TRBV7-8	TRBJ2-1	CASSPRGGGSSYNEQFF	TGTGCCAGCAGCCCTAGGGGTGGGGGAAGCTCCTACAATGAGCAGTTCTTC
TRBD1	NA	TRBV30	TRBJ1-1	CAWARGMNTEAFF	TGTGCCTGGGCCAGGGGGATGAACACTGAAGCTTTCTTT
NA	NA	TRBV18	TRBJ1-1	CASKGGGAEAFF	TGTGCCAGCAAGGGCGGAGGGGCTGAAGCTTTCTTT
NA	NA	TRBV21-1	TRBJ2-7	CASSKGWGTNGYEQYF	TGTGCCAGCAGCAAAGGGTGGGGGACCAACGGTTACGAGCAGTACTTC
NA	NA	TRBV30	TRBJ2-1	CAWSSHYNEQFF	TGTGCCTGGTCTTCCCACTACAATGAGCAGTTCTTC
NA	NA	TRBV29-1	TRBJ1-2	CSVGLGTDYGYTF	TGCAGCGTTGGGCTCGGGACCGACTATGGCTACACCTTC
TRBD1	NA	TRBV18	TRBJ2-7	CASSARDRALSGHEQYF	TGTGCCAGCTCAGCACGGGACAGGGCTCTTTCGGGTCACGAGCAGTACTTC
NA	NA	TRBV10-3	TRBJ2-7	CAITPGTPDSYEQYF	TGTGCCATTACTCCCGGGACACCAGACTCCTACGAGCAGTACTTC
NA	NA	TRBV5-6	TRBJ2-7	CASSSSSRYEQYF	TGTGCCAGCAGCTCCAGTAGCCGCTACGAGCAGTACTTC
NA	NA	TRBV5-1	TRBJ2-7	CASSSSPTGSENEQYF	TGCGCCAGCAGCTCTAGCCCGACCGGTTCGGAAAACGAGCAGTACTTC
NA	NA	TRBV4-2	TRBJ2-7	CASSQDGYEGESSYEQYF	TGTGCCAGCAGCCAAGATGGGTATGAGGGGGAGAGCTCCTACGAGCAGTACTTC
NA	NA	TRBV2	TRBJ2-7	CASSGNRLIYEQYF	TGTGCCAGCAGTGGGAACAGGCTTATCTACGAGCAGTACTTC
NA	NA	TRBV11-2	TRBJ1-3	CASSPPPGNAGNTIYF	TGTGCCAGCAGCCCGCCCCCTGGAAACGCTGGAAACACCATATATTTT
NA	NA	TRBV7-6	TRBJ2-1	CASSLSGRNEQFF	TGTGCCAGCAGCTTGTCGGGCCGCAATGAGCAGTTCTTC
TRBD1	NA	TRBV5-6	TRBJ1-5	CASRRQGASNQPQHF	TGTGCCAGCAGAAGACAGGGGGCTAGCAATCAGCCCCAGCATTTT
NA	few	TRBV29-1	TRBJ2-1	CSVEYNEQFF	TGCAGCGTTGAATACAATGAGCAGTTCTTC
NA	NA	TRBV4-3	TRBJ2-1	CASSQGFDSYNEQFF	TGCGCCAGCAGCCAGGGATTCGACAGCTACAATGAGCAGTTCTTC
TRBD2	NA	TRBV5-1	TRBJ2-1	CASSPGTSGYNEQFF	TGCGCCAGCAGCCCCGGGACTAGCGGCTACAATGAGCAGTTCTTC
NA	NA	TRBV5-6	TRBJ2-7	CASSLDGQNLEQYF	TGTGCCAGCAGCTTGGACGGACAGAATCTCGAGCAGTACTTC
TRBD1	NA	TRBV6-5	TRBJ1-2	CASSSTGGEGYGYTF	TGTGCCAGCAGTTCGACAGGGGGCGAGGGCTATGGCTACACCTTC
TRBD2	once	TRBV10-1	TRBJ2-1	CASSPSGSRSYNEQFF	TGCGCCAGCAGTCCTAGCGGGAGTCGATCCTACAATGAGCAGTTCTTC
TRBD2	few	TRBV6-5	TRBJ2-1	CASSFGTSGSEEQFF	TGTGCCAGCAGTTTCGGGACTAGCGGGAGTGAGGAGCAGTTCTTC
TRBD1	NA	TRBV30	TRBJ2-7	CAWNPGQGAYEQYF	TGTGCCTGGAACCCCGGACAGGGGGCCTACGAGCAGTACTTC
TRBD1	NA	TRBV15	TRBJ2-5	CATSHRDRALGEPQYF	TGTGCCACCAGCCACCGGGACAGGGCTCTTGGCGAGCCCCAGTACTTC